Shown below are 23 T cell receptor beta chains from a single sample sequenced in a study of blood T cell repertoires in COVID-19. Sequencing was performed with immunoSEQ multiplex PCR; in TCRdb, only in-frame clones are kept and a portion is missing. In the table there are roughly 250,000 clones, approximately 87% of which are singletons. Specimen: peripheral blood. These receptors all come from a human donor in a cohort sampled during active COVID-19.

V is TRBV5-8 and J is TRBJ1-2; 8 nucleotides align to TRBD1. CDR3 size: 14 residues. The V segment lost 1 base and the J segment 2 bases; nucleotides outside the gene matches: 1. From germline, CDR1 is SGHTS and CDR2 YDEGEE. CDR3 in amino acids: CASSLRDRNYGYTF. As DNA, the CDR3 is TGTGCCAGCAGCTTGCGGGACAGGAACTATGGCTACACCTTC.

This clone was detected only once. The V gene is TRBV24-1, the J gene TRBJ2-7; D not certain. The CDR3 is 12 residues long. The germline V and J ends were trimmed by 3 bases and 5 bases, with 7 bases remaining between them. From germline, CDR1 is KGHDR and CDR2 SFDVKD. CDR3 sequence reads: CATSDSRDEQYF. CDR3 coding DNA: TGTGCCACCAGTGATAGCCGGGACGAGCAGTACTTC.

The CDR3 region is CATREIAGDQPQHF. CDR3 DNA sequence: TGCGCCACCAGAGAAATCGCAGGCGATCAGCCCCAGCATTTT. V and J are TRBV10-2 and TRBJ1-5; D is unclear. This CDR3 has 14 residues. Germline V gene sequence: CDR1 WSHSY, CDR2 SAAADI. The V end was cut by 10 bases, the J end by 5 bases, with 18 bases between.

J is TRBJ2-5 and V is TRBV14, with D tentatively TRBD2 (5 bases). The V end lost 5 bases, the J end lost 5 bases, and 27 bases lay between the germline ends. Germline CDR1 SGHDN, CDR2 FVKESK. CDR3 length: 18 amino acids. The CDR3 DNA is TGTGCCAGCAGCTTGGGCGGGCGCGCTGCCCCTGTAAGGGAGACCCAGTACTTC. Amino acid sequence: CASSLGGRAAPVRETQYF.

V is TRBV7-9 and J is TRBJ1-2; D gene unclear. Trimming took off 5 bases at V and 4 bases at J, with 8 bases between the two ends. The CDR3 covers 12 residues. Germline loops: CDR1 SEHNR, CDR2 FQNEAQ (reference sequence). The CDR3 loop reads CASSGRRYGYTF. The CDR3 DNA is TGTGCCAGCAGCGGCAGGCGCTATGGCTACACCTTC.

The chain joins TRBV6-5 to TRBJ1-2, with D possibly matching TRBD1 (6 bases). Trimming left V 6 bases short and J 5 bases short, with 13 bases between. The CDR3 has 13 amino acids. Germline CDR1 MNHEY, CDR2 SVGAGI. CDR3 region: CASRTGVGYGYTF. Here the CDR3 DNA reads TGTGCCAGCAGGACAGGCGTGGGGTATGGCTACACCTTC.

The V call is TRBV25-1, the J call TRBJ1-2, with D possibly TRBD1 on 5 matching bases. The length of the CDR3 is 15 residues. The germline V gene has CDR1 MGHDK and CDR2 SYGVNS. V lost 6 bases and J lost 3, with 17 bases in between. CDR3 coding DNA: TGTGCCAGCAGCCCCGGAGGGACGAACTACTATGGCTACACCTTC. Protein product: CASSPGGTNYYGYTF.

The sample holds a few counts of this clone. The chain joins TRBV28 to TRBJ1-4; D is possibly TRBD1 (6 bases). The CDR3 has 17 residues. V lost 4 bases and J lost 7, with 22 bases in between. Germline V CDR1 and CDR2: MDHEN, SYDVKM. CDR3 coding DNA: TGTGCCAGCAGTTCCCCCCCCTCGGGGGGCAGCGGTGAAAAACTGTTTTTT. It is translated as CASSSPPSGGSGEKLFF.

This clone was counted ten times or more. The chain is built from TRBV27 and TRBJ1-1, with D unresolved. This CDR3 has 18 amino acids. Trimming pared 4 bases from V and 0 bases from J, leaving 21 bases between. CDR1 is MNHEY and CDR2 is SMNVEV in the germline V gene (reference sequence). CDR3 region: CASSSPVTRDTMNTEAFF. The CDR3, as DNA: TGTGCCAGCAGTTCGCCGGTGACCCGGGATACCATGAACACTGAAGCTTTCTTT.

The chain links TRBV5-1 to TRBJ1-4; perhaps TRBD1 as D (6 bases). Trimming cost V 3 bases and J 1 base, with 13 bases left between them. This CDR3 comprises 16 residues. Germline CDR1 and CDR2: SGHRS and YFSETQ. The CDR3 sequence: CASSWPSGVTNEKLFF. The DNA of the CDR3 is TGCGCCAGCAGCTGGCCCTCAGGGGTAACTAATGAAAAACTGTTTTTT.

The chain couples TRBV5-1 to TRBJ2-2; the match to TRBD1 covers 10 bases. The CDR3 consists of 15 residues. J lost 7 bases, V lost 3 bases, and 6 bases had no gene match. Per germline, CDR1 SGHRS and CDR2 YFSETQ. Here the CDR3 DNA reads TGCGCCAGCAGCTCCGGACAGGGGGTTCACGGGGAGCTGTTTTTT. Its translation is CASSSGQGVHGELFF.

The rearrangement uses TRBV2 and TRBJ2-7, with TRBD1 matching 8 bases. V trimming: 6 bases; J trimming: 2 bases; junction bases outside the gene matches: 6. The germline CDR1 and CDR2 sequences are SNHLY and FYNNEI. This CDR3 has 14 residues. This chain's CDR3 is CASSRDRSTYEQYF. CDR3 bases: TGTGCCAGCAGCCGGGACAGGTCTACCTACGAGCAGTACTTC.

The gene calls are TRBV5-1 and TRBJ1-2; D not resolved. Germline-derived CDR1 and CDR2 are SGHRS and YFSETQ. V was cut by 4 bases and J by 4 bases, with 11 bases left in between. The CDR3 runs 13 residues. The CDR3 sequence is CASSQTRTYGYTF. The DNA for the CDR3 is TGCGCCAGCAGCCAAACTCGTACCTATGGCTACACCTTC.

The gene calls are TRBV3-1 (or the pseudogene TRBV3-2) and TRBJ1-3; 7 nucleotides line up with TRBD1. This CDR3 has 14 residues. The germline V gene encodes CDR1 LGHDT and CDR2 YNNKEL (reference sequence). The J segment lost 6 bases and the V segment lost 2 bases, leaving 4 bases of the junction unmatched. CDR3 DNA sequence: TGTGCCAGCAGCCAACTCGGGACAGAAAACACCATATATTTT. This sequence encodes CASSQLGTENTIYF.

In its sample, this clone was seen once. J is TRBJ2-7 and V is TRBV4-2; D unresolved. The ends were cut back, 2 bases at V and 2 bases at J, with 10 bases in the middle. The CDR3 is 14 amino acids. Germline V CDR1 and CDR2: LGHNA, YNFKEQ. CDR3 sequence reads: CASSQSQSTYEQYF. CDR3 bases: TGTGCCAGCAGCCAATCCCAATCTACCTACGAGCAGTACTTC.

The J gene is TRBJ1-1, the V gene TRBV6-5; TRBD1 agrees at 7 bases. This CDR3 has 14 residues. Germline V lookup: CDR1 MNHEY, CDR2 SVGAGI. V was clipped by 5 bases and J by 1 base; unmatched bases: 4. CDR3 coding DNA: TGTGCCAGCAGTATCCGACAGGGGAACACTGAAGCTTTCTTT. Its translation: CASSIRQGNTEAFF.

V gene TRBV3-1 (or the pseudogene TRBV3-2) combines with J gene TRBJ2-3, with TRBD1 identical over 8 bases. Germline lookup yields CDR1 LGHDT and CDR2 YNNKEL (reference sequence). V shed 6 bases and J 4 bases; nucleotides not matched to a gene: 6. CDR3 size: 14 residues. CDR3 region: CASSRQGWSDTQYF. The CDR3, as DNA: TGTGCCAGCAGTCGACAGGGGTGGTCAGATACGCAGTATTTT.

This clone has a handful of counts. The V gene is TRBV11-2, the J gene TRBJ2-7; 7 positions agree with TRBD2. CDR1 is SGHAT, CDR2 FQNNGV, per germline. The CDR3 is 13 residues long. V lost 7 bases to trimming and J lost 6 bases; unmatched junction nucleotides: 9. CDR3 loop: CASTQRGVAEQYF. CDR3 in DNA: TGTGCCAGCACCCAACGGGGGGTGGCCGAGCAGTACTTC.

This clone has at least ten counts. V and J are TRBV2 and TRBJ2-1, with D possibly matching TRBD1 (5 bases). The CDR3 has 15 residues. Germline V gene data show CDR1 as SNHLY and CDR2 as FYNNEI. The V end was cut by 6 bases, the J end by 6 bases, with 18 bases between. The DNA for the CDR3 is TGTGCCAGCAGGCTGACAGAAACCAGGATCAATGAGCAGTTCTTC. Translated, it gives CASRLTETRINEQFF.

The gene calls are TRBV28 and TRBJ1-1; the match to TRBD1 covers 8 bases. V shed 2 bases and J 11 bases; nucleotides not matched to a gene: 13. The CDR3 has 15 amino acids. Germline V gene data show CDR1 as MDHEN and CDR2 as SYDVKM. CDR3 residues: CASSLRDRSRSSAFF. The CDR3 nucleotides read TGTGCCAGCAGTTTAAGGGACAGGAGTAGATCGTCGGCTTTCTTT.

V is TRBV6-5 and J is TRBJ1-2; 7 bases are a match to TRBD1. The V and J ends lost 10 bases and 4 bases, in that order; junction bases with no gene match: 12. The germline V gene encodes CDR1 MNHEY and CDR2 SVGAGI. The CDR3 is 14 amino acids. CDR3: CATQGSVEGYGYTF. CDR3 bases: TGTGCCACACAGGGGAGTGTAGAGGGCTATGGCTACACCTTC.

The chain employs TRBV29-1 and TRBJ2-1; D uncertain. This CDR3 comprises 12 residues. Looked up from germline, CDR1 is SQVTM and CDR2 is ANQGSEA. V lost 3 bases to trimming and J lost 4 bases, with 7 bases between them. CDR3 amino acids: CSVDQTYNEQFF. The CDR3 coding sequence is TGCAGCGTTGACCAGACATACAATGAGCAGTTCTTC.

The chain employs TRBV19 and TRBJ1-2; D remains ambiguous. Trimming removed 1 base from V and 7 bases from J, with 7 bases in between. The CDR3 covers 12 residues. From germline, CDR1 is LNHDA and CDR2 SQIVND (reference sequence). The chain's CDR3 is CASSIGQAGYTF. DNA of the CDR3: TGTGCCAGTAGTATAGGGCAGGCTGGCTACACCTTC.